The 20 T cell receptor beta chains listed next were all sequenced from one sample in a study of blood T cell repertoires in COVID-19. The protocol was immunoSEQ multiplex PCR, while the TCRdb copy is restricted to in-frame clones and leaves out a portion. The table lists around 140,000 clones, roughly 80% of them singletons, with 3% to 5% in the top ten. Sequenced input: peripheral blood. These receptors all stem from a woman aged 55-75 years with acute or convalescent COVID-19.

The chain links TRBV19 to TRBJ1-5; D gene uncertain. CDR1 is LNHDA and CDR2 is SQIVND in the germline V gene (reference sequence). The CDR3 loop spans 14 amino acids. V dropped 6 bases and J dropped 4 bases, with 13 bases sitting between them. The CDR3 here is CASSPRSGNQPQHF. The CDR3 DNA reads as TGTGCCAGTAGCCCCAGATCGGGAAATCAGCCCCAGCATTTT.

The V call is TRBV6-1, the J call TRBJ2-7; a weak D match, TRBD1 (6 bases). CDR1 and CDR2 from the germline V gene are MNHNS and SASEGT. Trimming stripped 2 bases from V and 0 bases from J, with 11 bases between. The CDR3 consists of 15 residues. In DNA form, the CDR3 reads TGTGCCAGCAGTGAATTCCAGGGGAGCTCCTACGAGCAGTACTTC. Its translation is CASSEFQGSSYEQYF.

J is TRBJ2-2 and V is TRBV19; TRBD1 might be the D (5 bases). V lost 5 bases, J lost 7 bases, and 11 bases lay in between. Germline V lookup: CDR1 LNHDA, CDR2 SQIVND (reference sequence). The CDR3 is made up of 13 amino acids. For the CDR3, the DNA is TGTGCCAGTAGTGCAAACAGGAACGGGGAGCTGTTTTTT. Amino acid sequence: CASSANRNGELFF.

V usage is TRBV2 and J usage is TRBJ2-6; TRBD1 matches 8 bases. The V and J ends lost 6 bases and 4 bases, in that order; junction bases with no gene match: 5. The CDR3 is 15 residues long. Per germline, CDR1 SNHLY and CDR2 FYNNEI. The CDR3 loop is CASSPDRAGANVLTF. The DNA of the CDR3 is TGTGCCAGCAGCCCGGACAGGGCCGGGGCCAACGTCCTGACTTTC. Supplemented by reference TRBV2 and TRBJ2-6, the full variable domain reads EPEVTQTPSHQVTQMGQEVILRCVPISNHLYFYWYRQILGQKVEFLVSFYNNEISEKSEIFDDQFSVERPDGSNFTLKIRSTKLEDSAMYFCASSPDRAGANVLTFGAGSRLTVL.

The rearrangement joins TRBV7-3 to TRBJ2-2; 10 bases fit TRBD1. The CDR3 has 22 amino acids. The V gene end was trimmed by 2 bases and the J gene end by 6 bases; junction bases not matched to a gene: 24. The germline CDR1 and CDR2 sequences are SGHTA and FQGTGA. The CDR3, as DNA: TGTGCCAGCAGCTTAGGGGACAGGGGTGGTCCTAGCGGTTTCACCCTACCCGGGGAGCTGTTTTTT. It codes for CASSLGDRGGPSGFTLPGELFF.

The V call is TRBV7-9, the J call TRBJ2-3; D gene uncertain. CDR3 length: 18 amino acids. Trimming took off 3 bases at V and 0 bases at J, with 19 bases between the two ends. Germline V gene lookup returns CDR1 SEHNR and CDR2 FQNEAQ (reference sequence). The CDR3 is CASSFPAEAALSTDTQYF. The DNA of the CDR3 is TGTGCCAGCAGCTTTCCGGCGGAAGCCGCGCTTAGCACAGATACGCAGTATTTT.

This clone has just a few counts. The chain carries TRBV7-9 and TRBJ2-7, with 10 bases that match TRBD2. The CDR3 spans 18 residues. Unmatched junction bases numbered 15, after V lost 1 base and J lost 6 bases. The germline V gene has CDR1 SEHNR and CDR2 FQNEAQ (reference sequence). The CDR3: CASSLGQGPGLAFGEQYF. The CDR3 DNA reads as TGTGCCAGCAGCTTAGGACAGGGGCCGGGACTAGCGTTCGGCGAGCAGTACTTC. The whole variable domain, remainder taken from reference TRBV7-9 and TRBJ2-7, is DTGVSQNPRHKITKRGQNVTFRCDPISEHNRLYWYRQTLGQGPEFLTYFQNEAQLEKSRLLSDRFSAERPKGSFSTLEIQRTEQGDSAMYLCASSLGQGPGLAFGEQYFGPGTRLTVT.

The chain is built from TRBV27 and TRBJ2-3; 8 positions agree with TRBD2. Germline CDR1 and CDR2: MNHEY and SMNVEV (reference sequence). The CDR3 runs 14 residues. The V gene end was trimmed by 3 bases and the J gene end by 5 bases; junction bases not matched to a gene: 4. The CDR3 protein is CASSFRLAGDTQYF. CDR3 sequence (DNA): TGTGCCAGCAGTTTCCGCCTAGCGGGAGATACGCAGTATTTT.

The V and J genes are TRBV15 and TRBJ1-2; D not certain. The germline V gene encodes CDR1 LNHNV and CDR2 YYDKDF (reference sequence). The V and J ends lost 4 bases and 7 bases respectively, with 16 bases between them. The CDR3 covers 14 residues. This chain's CDR3 is CATSKERLLGGYTF. CDR3 nucleotides: TGTGCCACCAGCAAGGAGCGGTTATTAGGTGGCTACACCTTC.

The chain recombines TRBV28 with TRBJ1-5, with D possibly TRBD1 on 6 matching bases. V lost 3 bases, J lost 11 bases, and 14 bases lay in between. The CDR3 contains 13 residues. Germline CDR1 reads MDHEN; CDR2 reads SYDVKM. CDR3 residues: CASSLRGMDAQHF. The CDR3 nucleotides read TGTGCCAGCAGTTTGAGGGGGATGGACGCCCAGCATTTT.

The chain uses TRBV7-2 and TRBJ1-5; D unclear. The CDR3 is made up of 15 amino acids. V lost 5 bases to trimming and J lost 1 base, with 12 bases between them. Germline V lookup: CDR1 SGHTA, CDR2 FQGNSA. For the CDR3, the DNA is TGTGCCAGCAGCACCAGCGGGAGCAGCAATCAGCCCCAGCATTTT. Translated: CASSTSGSSNQPQHF.

This clone appeared a few times. The V gene is TRBV29-1, the J gene TRBJ2-1, with a weak D call TRBD1 (5 bases). From germline, CDR1 is SQVTM and CDR2 ANQGSEA. The CDR3 length is 12 residues. V was trimmed by 3 bases and J by 3 bases, leaving 6 bases between them. The CDR3 nucleotides read TGCAGCGTTGAGGACAACTACAATGAGCAGTTCTTC. Amino acids: CSVEDNYNEQFF.

V and J are TRBV28 and TRBJ2-1; D not resolved. The germline V gene encodes CDR1 MDHEN and CDR2 SYDVKM. The ends were cut back, 4 bases at V and 9 bases at J, with 10 bases in the middle. This CDR3 contains 12 residues. The CDR3 DNA reads as TGTGCCAGCAGTTCCGAGTTGAGTGAGCAGTTCTTC. Its protein product is CASSSELSEQFF.

This chain links TRBV21-1 with TRBJ2-1; the table's D call, TRBD2, was not checked against the DNA. TRBV21-1 is a pseudogene locus. The CDR3 runs 16 residues. The DNA of the CDR3 is TGTGCCAGCAGCAAAGTAAGCGGACTAGCCAACAATGAGCAGTTCTTC. Translated: CASSKVSGLANNEQFF.

This rearrangement joins TRBV27 to TRBJ2-5; 7 nucleotides agree with TRBD2. Trimming cost V 5 bases and J 4 bases; bases outside gene matches: 7. The germline V gene has CDR1 MNHEY and CDR2 SMNVEV (reference sequence). The CDR3 totals 14 residues. The CDR3 region is CASSPWGGGETQYF. Written as DNA, the CDR3 is TGTGCCAGCAGTCCGTGGGGGGGAGGAGAGACCCAGTACTTC.

This sequence joins TRBV7-2 and TRBJ2-5; 7 bases match TRBD2. Germline values: CDR1 SGHTA, CDR2 FQGNSA. The CDR3 sequence is 15 residues long. V lost 1 base and J lost 4; bases outside the gene matches: 6. CDR3 residues: CASSLGSVAGETQYF. Written as DNA, the CDR3 is TGTGCCAGCAGCTTAGGGTCGGTAGCGGGAGAGACCCAGTACTTC.

This chain joins TRBV5-1 and TRBJ2-2, with 9 bases aligning to TRBD1. The J segment lost 6 bases and the V segment lost 4 bases, leaving 7 bases of the junction unmatched. The germline V gene has CDR1 SGHRS and CDR2 YFSETQ. The CDR3 totals 15 residues. The CDR3 sequence: CASSPRQGEAGELFF. For the CDR3, the DNA is TGCGCCAGCAGCCCAAGACAGGGGGAGGCCGGGGAGCTGTTTTTT. Full variable domain (missing parts from reference TRBV5-1 and TRBJ2-2): KAGVTQTPRYLIKTRGQQVTLSCSPISGHRSVSWYQQTPGQGLQFLFEYFSETQRNKGNFPGRFSGRQFSNSRSEMNVSTLELGDSALYLCASSPRQGEAGELFFGEGSRLTVL.

This rearrangement joins TRBV18 to TRBJ2-7, with D hard to call. Germline lookup yields CDR1 KGHSH and CDR2 LQKENI. The CDR3 has 14 amino acids. V lost 2 bases and J 6 bases, leaving 14 bases between the germline ends. The CDR3 DNA sequence: TGTGCCAGCTCACCAGGAAACGCGGTTGGCGAGCAGTACTTC. This translates into CASSPGNAVGEQYF.

This clone was counted between two and nine times. This chain links TRBV28 with TRBJ1-2; 7 positions match TRBD1. V lost 5 bases, J lost 3 bases, and 15 bases stayed unmatched. This CDR3 spans 17 amino acids. The germline gives CDR1 MDHEN, CDR2 SYDVKM. The CDR3 reads CASSTSPDRRGYYGYTF. The CDR3 nucleotides read TGTGCCAGCAGTACTTCCCCGGACAGGAGGGGTTACTATGGCTACACCTTC.

This sequence joins TRBV5-6 and TRBJ2-1; D is perhaps TRBD1 (5 bases). The germline V gene encodes CDR1 SGHDT and CDR2 YYEEEE. Trimming took 3 bases from V and 4 from J, leaving 11 bases between them. This CDR3 has 14 amino acids. This CDR3 reads CASSWGRSYNEQFF. CDR3 bases: TGTGCCAGCAGCTGGGGCAGGTCATACAATGAGCAGTTCTTC. The entire variable domain, with the rest obtained from reference TRBV5-6 and TRBJ2-1, is as follows: DAGVTQSPTHLIKTRGQQVTLRCSPKSGHDTVSWYQQALGQGPQFIFQYYEEEERQRGNFPDRFSGHQFPNYSSELNVNALLLGDSALYLCASSWGRSYNEQFFGPGTRLTVL.